The 10 T cell receptor beta chains listed next were all sequenced from one sample in a study of CD8 T cells in ankylosing spondylitis. Study-level results: What appeared characteristic of ankylosing spondylitis blood was a TCR beta motif of eight highly homologous variants.

These receptors have no identified antigens. Using its own MiXCR run on the 5' RACE reads, TCRdb lists one record per CDR3 protein. Found here are roughly 440,000 distinct CDR3 sequences, about a sixth of them singletons; the top ten hold approximately 1%. Sequencing input: blood, either unsorted or a sorted T cell fraction (not recorded which). The receptors originated from a male donor with ankylosing spondylitis.

The sample holds a few counts of this clonotype. The chain carries TRBV29-1 and TRBJ2-4; 9 bases are a match to TRBD2. J was trimmed by 2 bases and V by 4 bases; bases with no gene match: 18. The CDR3 consists of 19 residues. Per the germline V gene, CDR1 is SQVTM and CDR2 is ANQGSEA. CDR3 residues: CSVVGGRANEGLSKNIQYF. CDR3 bases: TGCAGCGTTGTGGGCGGGAGGGCAAACGAAGGGCTATCCAAAAACATTCAGTACTTC.

V and J are TRBV5-1 and TRBJ2-7; no definite D call. The CDR3 runs to 15 residues. V dropped 4 bases and J dropped 0 bases, with 14 bases sitting between them. Germline-derived CDR1 and CDR2 are SGHRS and YFSETQ. CDR3 nucleotide sequence: TGCGCCAGCAGCGCCCCAACCCAGGCCTCCTACGAGCAGTACTTC. It specifies CASSAPTQASYEQYF.

This clonotype appeared a few times. The genes are TRBV5-1 and TRBJ2-5, with 10 nucleotides matching TRBD2. This CDR3 is built from 17 residues. CDR1 and CDR2 (germline): SGHRS, YFSETQ. After removal of 0 bases from V and 3 bases from J, the junction contained 8 bases not matched to a gene. CDR3 coding DNA: TGCGCCAGCAGCTTGGCCGGCACTAGCGGGGCCAAAGAGACCCAGTACTTC. As protein: CASSLAGTSGAKETQYF.

This clonotype showed up many times. The gene calls are TRBV15 and TRBJ1-2, with 7 positions matching TRBD1. Losses at the gene ends were 6 bases for V and 5 bases for J; bases not matched to a gene: 12. CDR1 LNHNV and CDR2 YYDKDF come from the germline V gene (reference sequence). The CDR3 runs to 15 residues. CDR3 protein: CATSSYRGAGYGYTF. CDR3 nucleotides: TGTGCCACCAGTAGTTACAGGGGCGCGGGGTATGGCTACACCTTC.

There are a few counts of this clonotype. The chain couples TRBV5-1 to TRBJ1-4; tentative D call: TRBD1 (6 bases). The CDR3 runs 17 residues. Trimming cost V 2 bases and J 4 bases, with 18 bases left between them. Germline assignment: CDR1 SGHRS and CDR2 YFSETQ. The CDR3 reads CASSFVTGTGINEKLFF. The DNA for the CDR3 is TGCGCCAGCAGCTTCGTGACCGGTACAGGGATTAATGAAAAACTGTTTTTT.

The chain links TRBV5-5 to TRBJ1-2; possibly TRBD1 for D (5 bases). Germline loops: CDR1 SGHKS, CDR2 YYEKEE (reference sequence). The CDR3 is made up of 16 amino acids. V was pared by 0 bases and J by 6 bases, with 18 bases between. The CDR3 spells CASSLASRDPANGYTF. The CDR3 DNA is TGTGCCAGCAGCTTGGCCTCGAGGGACCCTGCCAATGGCTACACCTTC.

CDR3 bases: TGCAGTGCTAGAGATCAGGACAAGGGAGCACTTAATTCACCCCTCCACTTT. Its translation is CSARDQDKGALNSPLHF. V gene TRBV20-1 combines with J gene TRBJ1-6, with TRBD1 as a possible D gene (5 bases). This CDR3 is 17 amino acids long. Germline V gene lookup returns CDR1 DFQATT and CDR2 SNEGSKA (reference sequence). Trimming removed 0 bases at V and 6 bases at J, with 18 bases between.

This clonotype has only a few counts. The CDR3 DNA sequence: TGTGCCAGCAGCTTAGTCGGTAGCGGGAGGGCAGATACGCAGTATTTT. It translates to CASSLVGSGRADTQYF. The gene calls are TRBV7-2 and TRBJ2-3; 11 bases match TRBD2. CDR3 length equals 16 residues. Per the germline V gene, CDR1 is SGHTA and CDR2 is FQGNSA. Trimming took 1 base from V and 4 from J; bases not matched to a gene: 4.

This clonotype has ten or more counts. The chain is built from TRBV5-1 and TRBJ1-6; TRBD1 matches at 8 bases. Losses at the gene ends were 4 bases for V and 5 bases for J; bases not matched to a gene: 2. Germline CDR1 reads SGHRS; CDR2 reads YFSETQ. The CDR3 sequence is 14 residues long. In nucleotides, the CDR3 is TGCGCCAGCAGCAAGGACAGGGATAATTCACCCCTCCACTTT. Its translation is CASSKDRDNSPLHF.

This clonotype was counted between two and nine times. The genes are TRBV11-2 and TRBJ1-1, with D uncertain. V was cut by 4 bases and J by 5 bases, with 17 bases left in between. From germline, CDR1 is SGHAT and CDR2 FQNNGV. The CDR3 contains 15 residues. CDR3 coding DNA: TGTGCCAGCAGCTCAGCGTGGGGAAGGAGGACTGAAGCTTTCTTT. Residues: CASSSAWGRRTEAFF. The whole variable domain, filled in from reference TRBV11-2 and TRBJ1-1, reads EAGVAQSPRYKIIEKRQSVAFWCNPISGHATLYWYQQILGQGPKLLIQFQNNGVVDDSQLPKDRFSAERLKGVDSTLKIQPAKLEDSAVYLCASSSAWGRRTEAFFGQGTRLTVV.